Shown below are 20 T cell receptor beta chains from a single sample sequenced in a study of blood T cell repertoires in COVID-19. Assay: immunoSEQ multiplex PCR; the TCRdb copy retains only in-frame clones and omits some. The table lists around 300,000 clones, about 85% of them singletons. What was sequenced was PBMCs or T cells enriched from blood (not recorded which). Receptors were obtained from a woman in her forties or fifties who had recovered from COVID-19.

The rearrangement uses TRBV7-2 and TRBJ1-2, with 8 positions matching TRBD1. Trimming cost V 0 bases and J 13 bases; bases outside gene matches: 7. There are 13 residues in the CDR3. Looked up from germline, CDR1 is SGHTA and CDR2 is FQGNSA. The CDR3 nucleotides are TGTGCCAGCAGCTTAGCACAGGGGGTCCAAGGCACCTTC. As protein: CASSLAQGVQGTF.

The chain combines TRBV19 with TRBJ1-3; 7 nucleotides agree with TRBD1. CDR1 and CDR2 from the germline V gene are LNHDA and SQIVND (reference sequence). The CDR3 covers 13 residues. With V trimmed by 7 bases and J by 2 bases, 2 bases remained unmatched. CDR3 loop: CASKRGPGNTIYF. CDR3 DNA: TGTGCCAGTAAGAGGGGGCCTGGAAACACCATATATTTT.

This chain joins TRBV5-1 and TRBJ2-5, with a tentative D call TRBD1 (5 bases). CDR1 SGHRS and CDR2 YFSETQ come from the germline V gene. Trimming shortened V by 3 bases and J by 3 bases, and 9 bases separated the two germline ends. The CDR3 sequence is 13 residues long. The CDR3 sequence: CASSSDKKETQYF. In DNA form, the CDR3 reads TGCGCCAGCAGCTCGGACAAGAAAGAGACCCAGTACTTC.

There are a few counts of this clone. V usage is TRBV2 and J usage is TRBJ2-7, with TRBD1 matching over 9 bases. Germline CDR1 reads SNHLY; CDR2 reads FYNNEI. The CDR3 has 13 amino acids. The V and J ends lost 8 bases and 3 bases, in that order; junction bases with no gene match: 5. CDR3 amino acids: CASLKDRGYEQYF. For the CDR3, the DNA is TGTGCCAGCCTCAAGGACAGGGGCTACGAGCAGTACTTC.

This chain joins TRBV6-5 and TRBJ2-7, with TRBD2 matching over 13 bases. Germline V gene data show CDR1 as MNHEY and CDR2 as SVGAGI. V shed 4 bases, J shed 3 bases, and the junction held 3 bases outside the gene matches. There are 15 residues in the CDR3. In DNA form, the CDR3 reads TGTGCCAGCAGTTTTACTAGCGGGAGGGACTACGAGCAGTACTTC. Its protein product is CASSFTSGRDYEQYF.

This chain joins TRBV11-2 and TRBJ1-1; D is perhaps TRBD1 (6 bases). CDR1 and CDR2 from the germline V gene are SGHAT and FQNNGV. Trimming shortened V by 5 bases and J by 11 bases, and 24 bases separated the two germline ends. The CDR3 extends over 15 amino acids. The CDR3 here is CASSRGGAKIPDAFF. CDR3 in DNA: TGTGCCAGCAGCCGGGGGGGGGCGAAGATCCCGGATGCTTTCTTT.

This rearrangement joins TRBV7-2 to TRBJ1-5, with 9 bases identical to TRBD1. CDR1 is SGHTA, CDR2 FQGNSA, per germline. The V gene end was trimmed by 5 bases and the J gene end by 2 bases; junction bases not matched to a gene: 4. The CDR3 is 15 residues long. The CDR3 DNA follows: TGTGCCAGCAGCGCGGGACAGGGTGGCAATCAGCCCCAGCATTTT. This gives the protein CASSAGQGGNQPQHF. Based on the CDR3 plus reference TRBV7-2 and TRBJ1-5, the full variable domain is GAGVSQSPSNKVTEKGKDVELRCDPISGHTALYWYRQSLGQGLEFLIYFQGNSAPDKSGLPSDRFSAERTGGSVSTLTIQRTQQEDSAVYLCASSAGQGGNQPQHFGDGTRLSIL.

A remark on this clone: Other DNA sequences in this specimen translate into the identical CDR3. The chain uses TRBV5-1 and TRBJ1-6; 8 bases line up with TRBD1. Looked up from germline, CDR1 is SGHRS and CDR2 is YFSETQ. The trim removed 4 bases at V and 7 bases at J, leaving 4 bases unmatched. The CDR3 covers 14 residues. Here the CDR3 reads CASSTDRGNSPLHF. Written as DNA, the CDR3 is TGCGCCAGCAGCACAGACAGGGGCAATTCACCCCTCCACTTT.

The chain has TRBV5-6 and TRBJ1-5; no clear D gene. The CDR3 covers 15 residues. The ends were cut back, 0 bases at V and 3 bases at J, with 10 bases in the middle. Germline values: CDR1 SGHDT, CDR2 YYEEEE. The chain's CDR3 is CASSLAGHLNQPQHF. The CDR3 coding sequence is TGTGCCAGCAGCTTGGCGGGTCACCTCAATCAGCCCCAGCATTTT.

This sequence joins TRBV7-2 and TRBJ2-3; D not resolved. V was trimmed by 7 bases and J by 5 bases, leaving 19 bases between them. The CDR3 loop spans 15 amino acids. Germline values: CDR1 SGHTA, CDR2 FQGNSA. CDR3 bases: TGTGCCAGCAACCCAGCAACCTACCCGGGAGATACGCAGTATTTT. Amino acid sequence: CASNPATYPGDTQYF.

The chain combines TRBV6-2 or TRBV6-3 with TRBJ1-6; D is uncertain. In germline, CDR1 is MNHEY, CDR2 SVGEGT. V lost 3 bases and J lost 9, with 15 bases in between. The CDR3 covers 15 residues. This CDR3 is CASSYQSIGVSPLHF. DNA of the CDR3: TGTGCCAGCAGTTATCAATCTATCGGGGTTTCACCCCTCCACTTT.

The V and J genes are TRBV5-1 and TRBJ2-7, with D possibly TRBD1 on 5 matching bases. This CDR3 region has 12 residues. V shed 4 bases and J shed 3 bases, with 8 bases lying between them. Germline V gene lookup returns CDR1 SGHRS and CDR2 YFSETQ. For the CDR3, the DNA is TGCGCCAGCAGCCAGGACAACTACGAGCAGTACTTC. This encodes CASSQDNYEQYF. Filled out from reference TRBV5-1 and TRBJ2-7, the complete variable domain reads KAGVTQTPRYLIKTRGQQVTLSCSPISGHRSVSWYQQTPGQGLQFLFEYFSETQRNKGNFPGRFSGRQFSNSRSEMNVSTLELGDSALYLCASSQDNYEQYFGPGTRLTVT.

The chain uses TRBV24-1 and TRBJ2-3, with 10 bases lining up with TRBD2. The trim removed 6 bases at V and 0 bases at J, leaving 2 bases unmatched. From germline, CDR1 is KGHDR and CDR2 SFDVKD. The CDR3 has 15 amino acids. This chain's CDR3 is CATSSSGSSTDTQYF. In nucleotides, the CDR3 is TGTGCCACCAGTTCTAGCGGGAGTAGCACAGATACGCAGTATTTT.

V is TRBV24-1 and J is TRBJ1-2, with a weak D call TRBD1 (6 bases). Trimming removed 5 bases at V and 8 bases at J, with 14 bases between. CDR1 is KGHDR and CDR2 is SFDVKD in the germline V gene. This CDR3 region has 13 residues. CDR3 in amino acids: CATSATQDRGYTF. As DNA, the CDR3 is TGTGCCACCAGTGCTACGCAGGACAGAGGCTACACCTTC.

The CDR3 region has the DNA TGTGCCAGCAGTTTAGGAACAGGGCCTGAAAAACTGTTTTTT. Its protein product is CASSLGTGPEKLFF. The chain has TRBV28 and TRBJ1-4, with D possibly matching TRBD1 (6 bases). V was shortened by 2 bases and J by 7 bases, with 11 bases between the two germline ends. The CDR3 length is 14 residues. Per germline, CDR1 MDHEN and CDR2 SYDVKM.

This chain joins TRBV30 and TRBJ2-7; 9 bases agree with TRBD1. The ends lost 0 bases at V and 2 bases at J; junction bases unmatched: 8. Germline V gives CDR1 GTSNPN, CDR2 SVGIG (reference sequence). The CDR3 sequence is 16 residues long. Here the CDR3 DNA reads TGTGCCTGGAGTGTACTGGGGACAGGGAATCCCTACGAGCAGTACTTC. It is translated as CAWSVLGTGNPYEQYF. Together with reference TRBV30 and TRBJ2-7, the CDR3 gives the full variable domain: SQTIHQWPATLVQPVGSPLSLECTVEGTSNPNLYWYRQAAGRGLQLLFYSVGIGQISSEVPQNLSASRPQDRQFILSSKKLLLSDSGFYLCAWSVLGTGNPYEQYFGPGTRLTVT.

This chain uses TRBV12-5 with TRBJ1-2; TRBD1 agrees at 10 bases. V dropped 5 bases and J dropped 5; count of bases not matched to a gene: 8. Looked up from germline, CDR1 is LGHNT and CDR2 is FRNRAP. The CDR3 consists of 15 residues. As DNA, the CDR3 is TGTGCTAGTGGTCTCCCGGGACAGGGGAAGTATGGCTACACCTTC. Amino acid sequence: CASGLPGQGKYGYTF.

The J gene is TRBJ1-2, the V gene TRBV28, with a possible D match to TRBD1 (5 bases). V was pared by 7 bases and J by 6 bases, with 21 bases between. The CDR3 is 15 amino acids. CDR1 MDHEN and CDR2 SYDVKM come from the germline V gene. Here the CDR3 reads CASTINRQWLDGYTF. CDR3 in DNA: TGTGCCAGCACCATCAACCGACAGTGGCTGGATGGCTACACCTTC.

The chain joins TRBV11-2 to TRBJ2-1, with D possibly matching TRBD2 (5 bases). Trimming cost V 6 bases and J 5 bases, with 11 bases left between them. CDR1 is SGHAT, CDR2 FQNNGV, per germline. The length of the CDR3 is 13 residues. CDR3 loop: CASRFTGDNEQFF. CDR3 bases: TGTGCCAGCAGATTCACCGGGGACAATGAGCAGTTCTTC. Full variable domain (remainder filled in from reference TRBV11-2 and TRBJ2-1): EAGVAQSPRYKIIEKRQSVAFWCNPISGHATLYWYQQILGQGPKLLIQFQNNGVVDDSQLPKDRFSAERLKGVDSTLKIQPAKLEDSAVYLCASRFTGDNEQFFGPGTRLTVL.

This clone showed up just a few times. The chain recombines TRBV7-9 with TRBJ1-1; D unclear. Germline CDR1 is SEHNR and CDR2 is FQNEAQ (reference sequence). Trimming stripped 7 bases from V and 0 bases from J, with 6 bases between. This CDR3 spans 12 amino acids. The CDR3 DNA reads TGTGCCAGCACCCTAATGAACACTGAAGCTTTCTTT. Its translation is CASTLMNTEAFF.